These T cell receptor beta chains were read from a single sample in a study of long-term antiretroviral therapy in people with HIV. The method was immunoSEQ multiplex PCR; TCRdb's version includes in-frame clones alone and lacks a portion of them. The data show around 28,000 clones, approximately 91% seen once. This material consisted of unsorted PBMCs, taken 3.1 years after starting antiretroviral therapy. These receptors came from a man in his late teens or twenties with HIV. CDR3s include the opening cysteine and the closing phenylalanine or tryptophan. A D gene is named only where the DNA matches it firmly. Clone size is stated in some rows and not others, as once, few, many or a class when expanded.

D	V	J	size	CDR3	DNA
TRBD1	TRBV11-2	TRBJ2-2	.	CASRDRGSFANTGELFF	TGTGCCAGCCGGGACAGGGGGTCGTTCGCGAACACCGGGGAGCTGTTTTTT
TRBD2	TRBV7-3	TRBJ2-5	.	CASSEPGLAGGEETQYF	TGTGCCAGCAGCGAACCGGGACTAGCGGGGGGCGAGGAGACCCAGTACTTC
.	TRBV19	TRBJ1-2	.	CASRLKQGRNGYTF	TGTGCCAGTAGACTGAAACAGGGTAGAAATGGCTACACCTTC
TRBD2	TRBV13	TRBJ2-7	few	CASSPISGREQYF	TGTGCCAGCAGCCCCATCTCCGGGAGGGAGCAGTACTTC
.	TRBV7-3	TRBJ1-1	.	CASSLSRAPNTEAFF	TGTGCCAGCAGCTTAAGTCGGGCCCCGAACACTGAAGCTTTCTTT
TRBD1	TRBV19	TRBJ1-5	.	CASSNVGQPNQPQHF	TGTGCCAGTAGTAACGTGGGACAGCCTAATCAGCCCCAGCATTTT
.	TRBV13	TRBJ1-1	.	CASSLWRAEAFF	TGTGCCAGCAGCTTGTGGCGGGCTGAAGCTTTCTTT
TRBD1	TRBV11-2	TRBJ1-6	once	CASSWGQGASSPLHF	TGTGCCAGCAGCTGGGGACAGGGGGCGTCATCACCCCTCCACTTT
.	TRBV6-1	TRBJ2-4	.	CASSEAGGAKNIQYF	TGTGCCAGCAGTGAAGCAGGAGGAGCCAAAAACATTCAGTACTTC
.	TRBV15	TRBJ2-1	.	CATSRRPGLRYNEQFF	TGTGCCACCAGCAGGCGTCCGGGACTTAGATACAATGAGCAGTTCTTC
TRBD1	TRBV30	TRBJ1-1	.	CAWGQGVSSATEAFF	TGTGCCTGGGGACAGGGGGTCTCGTCGGCCACTGAAGCTTTCTTT
TRBD2	TRBV9	TRBJ2-7	.	CASSVGASGSYEQYF	TGTGCCAGCAGCGTAGGGGCTAGCGGGAGTTACGAGCAGTACTTC
.	TRBV15	TRBJ1-2	.	CATSRDVSGESGYTF	TGTGCCACCAGCAGAGACGTCTCAGGGGAGAGCGGCTACACCTTC
.	TRBV5-6	TRBJ2-7	.	CASSLGRGGNEQYF	TGTGCCAGCAGCTTAGGCAGGGGTGGCAACGAGCAGTACTTC
TRBD2	TRBV4-2	TRBJ2-7	.	CASSQEMETSHEQYF	TGTGCCAGCAGCCAAGAGATGGAGACTAGCCACGAGCAGTACTTC
.	TRBV19	TRBJ1-1	.	CASSPFGGGGTEAFF	TGTGCCAGTAGTCCATTTGGCGGCGGTGGCACTGAAGCTTTCTTT
.	TRBV5-4	TRBJ2-3	.	CASSSPKADTQYF	TGTGCCAGCAGCTCACCGAAGGCCGATACGCAGTATTTT
.	TRBV7-9	TRBJ1-2	.	CASSPTVGRPYGYTF	TGTGCCAGCAGCCCGACGGTGGGCAGACCCTATGGCTACACCTTC
TRBD1	TRBV9	TRBJ2-7	.	CASSPRQGAWEQYF	TGTGCCAGCAGCCCACGGCAGGGGGCCTGGGAGCAGTACTTC
TRBD2	TRBV6-1	TRBJ2-2	.	CASSDGGVGAGELFF	TGTGCCAGCAGTGATGGGGGGGTGGGTGCCGGGGAGCTGTTTTTT
.	TRBV2	TRBJ2-7	.	CASIGGVDEQYF	TGTGCCAGCATCGGAGGGGTGGACGAGCAGTACTTC
.	TRBV13	TRBJ2-7	few	CASSTLGGDEQYF	TGTGCCAGCAGCACCCTGGGGGGAGACGAGCAGTACTTC
TRBD1	TRBV7-9	TRBJ1-1	once	CASSFDRGTEAFF	TGTGCCAGCAGCTTCGACAGGGGAACTGAAGCTTTCTTT
.	TRBV29-1	TRBJ1-2	once	CSVERWAPDYGYTF	TGCAGCGTTGAGAGGTGGGCCCCCGACTATGGCTACACCTTC
TRBD2	TRBV30	TRBJ2-1	.	CAWSVLAGVNEQFF	TGTGCCTGGAGTGTACTAGCGGGAGTTAATGAGCAGTTCTTC
TRBD2	TRBV7-6	TRBJ2-3	.	CASSLDLAGERTDTQYF	TGTGCCAGCAGCTTAGACCTAGCGGGGGAACGCACAGATACGCAGTATTTT
.	TRBV5-1	TRBJ2-7	.	CASSLDGGHPYEQYF	TGCGCCAGCAGCTTGGACGGGGGTCACCCCTACGAGCAGTACTTC
.	TRBV7-9	TRBJ1-4	.	CASSFRRGEKLFF	TGTGCCAGCAGCTTTCGGAGGGGGGAAAAACTGTTTTTT
.	TRBV4-2	TRBJ2-7	.	CASSQEPGSGTLYEQYF	TGTGCCAGCAGCCAAGAACCCGGGTCAGGGACCCTCTACGAGCAGTACTTC
.	TRBV7-9	TRBJ2-2	.	CASSLAGELFF	TGTGCCAGCAGCTTAGCCGGGGAGCTGTTTTTT
.	TRBV27	TRBJ1-1	.	CASGGLGTEAFF	TGTGCCAGTGGGGGCCTGGGCACTGAAGCTTTCTTT
.	TRBV18	TRBJ2-5	.	CASSPDNQETQYF	TGTGCCAGCTCCCCCGACAACCAAGAGACCCAGTACTTC
TRBD2	TRBV7-9	TRBJ2-3	.	CASSFTSGRYTQYF	TGTGCCAGCAGCTTTACTAGCGGGAGGTATACGCAGTATTTT
.	TRBV19	TRBJ1-1	few	CASSIALNTEAFF	TGTGCCAGTAGTATTGCGCTGAACACTGAAGCTTTCTTT
TRBD2	TRBV6-5	TRBJ2-1	.	CASKRLAYSYNEQFF	TGTGCCAGCAAAAGACTAGCCTACTCCTACAATGAGCAGTTCTTC
.	TRBV14	TRBJ2-7	.	CASSHQTYEQYF	TGTGCCAGCAGCCACCAGACCTACGAGCAGTACTTC
TRBD2	TRBV11-2	TRBJ2-1	.	CASSLARTGLAEKNEQFF	TGTGCCAGCAGCTTAGCAAGGACGGGACTAGCGGAGAAGAATGAGCAGTTCTTC
.	TRBV7-8	TRBJ1-5	.	CASSNGGEGGQPQHF	TGTGCCAGCAGCAATGGTGGGGAAGGGGGTCAGCCCCAGCATTTT
TRBD2	TRBV7-3	TRBJ2-1	.	CASSTLAGGPYNEQFF	TGTGCCAGCAGCACCCTAGCGGGGGGGCCATACAATGAGCAGTTCTTC